This TCR beta chain was sequenced for a study of shared clonotypes between healthy human individuals. Points from the study as a whole: Since donors were few, the genetic and exposure-history diversity represented was limited.

Samples left unsorted employed about 100 million PBMCs for genomic DNA. Germline V gene lookup returns CDR1 MDHEN and CDR2 SYDVKM. This CDR3 comprises 14 residues. Trimming left V 3 bases short and J 2 bases short, with 11 bases between. For this clone: The target antigen is unknown.

Sequencing on ten immunoSEQ deep assay plates was performed for unsorted PBMC DNA. The repertoire was sequenced with immunoSEQ multiplex PCR; TCRdb's copy has only in-frame clones and lacks some. The sample gives roughly 500,000 clones, about 79% of which show up once; over 10% is in the top ten. The sequence was collected from a woman between 40 and 55 years old in good health. Some clones in this sample may be carry-over from other donors' samples. The sequenced sample was PBMCs. The rearrangement uses TRBV28 and TRBJ2-7, with D hard to call. The CDR3 DNA is TGTGCCAGCAGTTTTCGGCCGAGACCCTACGAGCAGTACTTC. It encodes CASSFRPRPYEQYF.